These T cell receptor beta chains were read from a single sample in a study of tumor and adjacent non-tumor tissue in lung cancer. TCRdb re-called the multiplex PCR reads through MiXCR, storing one row per CDR3 protein. The data show about 67,000 distinct CDR3 sequences, more than 75% seen once. Input material: distant non-tumor lung tissue. The receptors shown here come from a man in his sixties with non-small cell lung cancer. The CDR3 runs from the conserved cysteine through the conserved F or W. Fields, in order: CDR3 length, clone size, V gene, J gene, D gene, CDR3 DNA, CDR3 protein. A D gene is named only where the DNA matches it firmly. Not every row has a clone size; where given, it reads once, few, many or a size class.

14	-	TRBV4-2	TRBJ2-7	-	TGTACTAGCAGCCCGATAGGGGGTAGGGACGGGCAGTACTTC	CTSSPIGGRDGQYF
19	few	TRBV19	TRBJ2-1	TRBD2	TGTGCCAGTAGTAGAATCCCGGGACTAGCGACTTCGCGCTACAATGAGCAGTTCTTC	CASSRIPGLATSRYNEQFF
15	few	TRBV10-3	TRBJ2-1	-	TGTGCCATCAGGTCAGGGGAGAGGTCCTACAATAAGCAGTTCTTC	CAIRSGERSYNKQFF
15	-	TRBV6-2/TRBV6-3	TRBJ2-1	TRBD1	TGTGCCAGCGGGGAAGCGGGACAGGGGGTCAATGAGCAGTTCTTC	CASGEAGQGVNEQFF
14	-	TRBV28	TRBJ1-2	-	TGTGTCAGCAGTCCGCTAGGGACCATAAATGGCTACACCTTC	CVSSPLGTINGYTF
15	-	TRBV12-3/TRBV12-4	TRBJ1-2	-	TGTACCTCCGATACGGGGGCCTTAACTAACTATGACTACACCTTC	CTSDTGALTNYDYTF
13	-	TRBV29-1	TRBJ1-1	-	TGCAGCGCCTTGGCAGGGTGGGACACTGAAACTTTCTTT	CSALAGWDTETFF
15	-	TRBV28	TRBJ2-1	-	TGTGCCAGCAGTCTAACGGGACCGAACTACAATGAGCAGTTCTTC	CASSLTGPNYNEQFF
15	-	TRBV29-1	TRBJ2-5	-	TGCAGCGCCATCGGACAGAGGCGCGTAGGAGAGTCTCAGTACTTC	CSAIGQRRVGESQYF
14	-	TRBV6-1	TRBJ2-7	-	TGTGCGAGCAGTGAAGCGCCGAGGGGTTGCGAGCAGTACTTC	CASSEAPRGCEQYF
15	few	TRBV2	TRBJ2-2	-	TGTGCCAGCAGTGGACTATCCCAGAACACCGGGGAGCTGTTTTTT	CASSGLSQNTGELFF
14	-	TRBV6-5	TRBJ2-7	-	TGTGCCAGCAGAGATTCAGGTGGCGGGTACGAGCAGTACTTC	CASRDSGGGYEQYF
13	-	TRBV29-1	TRBJ2-7	-	TGCGGCGTTGTGCGGCACAGCTCCTGCGAGCAGTACTTC	CGVVRHSSCEQYF
15	-	TRBV14	TRBJ2-1	TRBD2	TGTACCAGCAGCCACGGACTAGCTTGGTACGATGAGCAGTTCTTC	CTSSHGLAWYDEQFF
14	-	TRBV2	TRBJ2-3	-	TGTGCCAGCAGTGTAAGCGCTTCGACAGATACGCAGTATTTT	CASSVSASTDTQYF
15	-	TRBV4-1	TRBJ1-6	TRBD1	TGCGCCATCAGCCAAGGACAGGACTTGGTTTCACCCCGCCACTTT	CAISQGQDLVSPRHF
14	-	TRBV29-1	TRBJ2-3	-	TGCATCATTGACGCGACAGCTAGCACAGTTACGCAATATTTT	CIIDATASTVTQYF
16	-	TRBV7-7	TRBJ2-1	TRBD2	TGTGCTAGCAGTCCGGAGGTAGCGGGAAGTAACGGTGAGCAGTTCTTC	CASSPEVAGSNGEQFF
15	-	TRBV7-9	TRBJ1-6	-	TGTGCCAGCAGCTCTACATCGTCCTATAATTCACCCCTCCACTTT	CASSSTSSYNSPLHF
15	-	TRBV11-2	TRBJ2-1	TRBD2	TGTGCCACCAGCATCCGACTAGCTATGGGCAATGAGCAGTTCTTC	CATSIRLAMGNEQFF
14	-	TRBV4-2	TRBJ2-7	-	TGTGCCAGCAGCCCGGCAGGGTGTTGGGACGAGCAGTACTTC	CASSPAGCWDEQYF
19	-	TRBV24-1	TRBJ2-3	TRBD2	TGTGACACCAGTGATTCTCTAGCGGGAGGGGCCTCCAGCACAGTTACGCAGTATTTT	CDTSDSLAGGASSTVTQYF
20	many	TRBV4-1	TRBJ2-7	TRBD2	TGCGCCAGCAGCCAAGAAGGCGGGACTAGCGGGAGCAAACGGGCCTACGAGCAGTACTTC	CASSQEGGTSGSKRAYEQYF
14	-	TRBV7-8	TRBJ2-3	-	TGTACCAGCAGATTAGGGACACCTGCAGATACGCAGTATTTT	CTSRLGTPADTQYF
11	-	TRBV20-1	TRBJ1-2	-	TGCAGTGCTATAAGACAATACGGCTACACCTTC	CSAIRQYGYTF
14	many	TRBV13	TRBJ2-7	-	TGTGCCAGCAGCTTTTCCGAAAGCTCCTACGAGCAGTACTTC	CASSFSESSYEQYF
14	-	TRBV20-1	TRBJ1-1	-	TGCAGTGCTAGAGACTGGCTAGGTACAACTGAGGCTTTCTTT	CSARDWLGTTEAFF
14	-	TRBV28	TRBJ1-2	-	TGTGCCAACAGTCCACTAGGGACCGAAAATGGCTACACTTTC	CANSPLGTENGYTF
15	-	TRBV28	TRBJ2-4	-	TGTGCCGCCGGCGACCAGGTTGGAGCCAAAAACATTCGGTACTTC	CAAGDQVGAKNIRYF
16	-	TRBV6-5	TRBJ1-5	-	TGTGCCAGCCGTTACTCCGCAGTGACCCGAGACCAGCCCCAGCAGTTT	CASRYSAVTRDQPQQF
14	few	TRBV11-2	TRBJ2-3	-	TGTGCCAGCAGCTCGGGGATCCTCACAGATACGCAGTATTTT	CASSSGILTDTQYF
16	-	TRBV6-1	TRBJ1-5	TRBD1	TGTGCCAGCTGTGCATGGGACAGGGGGCTCAATCAGCCCCAGCATTTT	CASCAWDRGLNQPQHF
14	once	TRBV20-1	TRBJ2-5	TRBD2	TGCAGTGCTAGGAAGGTGGGAGGGACAGAGACCCAGTACTTC	CSARKVGGTETQYF
17	-	TRBV23-1	TRBJ2-5	TRBD2	TGCGCCAGCATCGCGGTAGCGGGAGCGCTGTACCAAGAGACCCAGTACTTC	CASIAVAGALYQETQYF
14	-	TRBV19	TRBJ2-3	-	TGTGCCAGTAGTATACAGGGTTACACAGATACGCAGTATTTT	CASSIQGYTDTQYF
16	-	TRBV7-9	TRBJ2-6	TRBD1	TGTGCCAGTAGCTTAGCGACAGGGGCTGGGGCCAACGTCCTGGCTTTC	CASSLATGAGANVLAF
14	-	TRBV6-1	TRBJ2-6	-	TGTACCACCAGTGAAGGGGCTGGGGCCAACGTCCTGACTTTC	CTTSEGAGANVLTF
18	-	TRBV11-2	TRBJ2-3	TRBD2	TGTTCCTGGAGCTTAGATGCGGGGGGCTTTCTTAGCACAGATACGCAGTATTTT	CSWSLDAGGFLSTDTQYF
14	-	TRBV29-1	TRBJ2-7	-	TGCAGCGTCTACGGGGAAATATTTTCCTACGAGCAGTACTTC	CSVYGEIFSYEQYF
14	-	TRBV20-1	TRBJ1-1	-	TGCAGTGCTAGTGGGGAGAGGGAAGGCATCGAAGCTTTCTTT	CSASGEREGIEAFF
14	-	TRBV11-3	TRBJ2-2	-	TGTGCAAGCAGCTTTATTCCGAACACCGGGGAGTTGTTTTTT	CASSFIPNTGELFF
12	few	TRBV2	TRBJ2-1	-	TGTTCCAGCAGTGAGAACGGGAGAAGGCGGTTCTTC	CSSSENGRRRFF
15	-	TRBV11-1	TRBJ2-7	TRBD1	TGTGCCAGCAACTTAGACCAGGGGGACCGCTACGAGCAATACTTC	CASNLDQGDRYEQYF
14	-	TRBV4-1	TRBJ2-1	-	TGCGCCAACAGCCAATCCTGGACGTTCAATAAGCAGTTCTTC	CANSQSWTFNKQFF
15	-	TRBV4-2	TRBJ2-1	TRBD2	TGTGCCAGCAGCTCCGGGACTAGATTGGGTAATAAGCAGTTCTTC	CASSSGTRLGNKQFF
12	once	TRBV6-5	TRBJ2-5	-	TGTGCCAGCGCCTCGGGCGGTGAGATCCAGCACTTC	CASASGGEIQHF
13	-	TRBV5-4	TRBJ1-2	-	TGTGCCAGCAGCTCTAACAGCGGCAGTGGCTACACCTTC	CASSSNSGSGYTF
14	-	TRBV6-6	TRBJ2-7	-	TGTGCCAGTAGTTACAGACTCTTTGGCTACGAGCACTACTTC	CASSYRLFGYEHYF
15	-	TRBV7-8	TRBJ2-3	-	TGTGCCAGCAGCTTAGGAGTTAGCAGTACAGATACGCAGTATTTT	CASSLGVSSTDTQYF
13	-	TRBV14	TRBJ1-5	-	TGTGCCAGTAACCAAGCCGGAAATCAGCCCCAGCATTTT	CASNQAGNQPQHF
16	many	TRBV4-1	TRBJ1-5	-	TGCGCCAGCAGCCAGGTGGTTCATGGACCCACTCAGCCCCAGCATTTT	CASSQVVHGPTQPQHF
15	-	TRBV4-1	TRBJ2-7	-	TGCACCAGCAGCTATCGACTAGGCGACGTGAACGAGCAGTACTTC	CTSSYRLGDVNEQYF
12	-	TRBV7-9	TRBJ2-2	-	TGTGGCAGCAGAAATGGAGACGGGGAGCTGTTTTTT	CGSRNGDGELFF
13	many	TRBV7-9	TRBJ2-7	-	TGTGCCAGCAGCCGTAGCGGACCCTACGAGCAGTACTTC	CASSRSGPYEQYF
15	-	TRBV11-1	TRBJ2-1	-	TGTACCAGCAGCTTGGACACCTATAACACCAATGAGCAGTTCTTC	CTSSLDTYNTNEQFF
13	-	TRBV29-1	TRBJ2-5	-	TGCAGCATTGAAGACATATACCAAGAGACCCAGTACTTC	CSIEDIYQETQYF
14	-	TRBV11-3	TRBJ2-1	-	TGTGCCATCAGGTTACCGGAACAGGACAATGAGCAGTTTTTC	CAIRLPEQDNEQFF